These 2 T cell receptor beta chains share one sample of origin, sequenced in a study of PD-1 blockade in classical Hodgkin lymphoma. Produced via immunoSEQ multiplex PCR; TCRdb's table is partial and in-frame only. The sample lists over 15,000 clones; more than 55% were seen once. Following autologous stem cell transplantation, relapse occurred in every patient, and exposure to brentuximab vedotin varied. Sequencing used peripheral blood mononuclear cells (PBMCs), obtained before the second cycle of nivolumab. These TCRs come from a human donor with classical Hodgkin lymphoma.

The chain uses TRBV6-1 and TRBJ2-7, with TRBD2 identical over 11 bases. Germline values: CDR1 MNHNS, CDR2 SASEGT. Trimming cost V 8 bases and J 3 bases; bases outside gene matches: 6. CDR3 size: 14 residues. CDR3 bases: TGTGCCAGCCGGGGGGGGACTAGCGGCTACGAGCAGTACTTC. It yields the protein CASRGGTSGYEQYF.

J is TRBJ2-1 and V is TRBV2; D is uncertain. The V gene's germline CDR1 is SNHLY and CDR2 FYNNEI. The CDR3 has 11 amino acids. V was trimmed by 5 bases and J by 8 bases, leaving 7 bases between them. CDR3 protein: CASSFQDEQFF. The CDR3 DNA is TGTGCCAGCAGTTTTCAGGATGAGCAGTTCTTC.